The clone carrying this T cell receptor (beta chain) was seen repeatedly, ten times or more. Its antigen is undetermined. The data are from a study of T cell repertoires in cytomegalovirus infection. Findings and limits, study-wide: HLA-C-restricted CMV clonotypes gave the most frequent clonotype in two of eight donors.

Looked up from germline, CDR1 is SGDLS and CDR2 is YYNGEE. This CDR3 contains 13 residues. With 3 bases removed from V and 0 bases from J, the gap between germline ends came to 6 bases. TCRdb itself ran the reads through MiXCR, one entry per CDR3 protein. The table has under 300,000 distinct CDR3 sequences, around 20% seen once; the top ten hold roughly a fifth. This chain uses TRBV9 with TRBJ1-1; no clear D gene. This TCR was sampled from a human donor in good health (CMV status not recorded). Some clones in this sample may be carry-over from other donors' samples. Sequenced material: cultured PBMCs, taken from culture after CMV antigen stimulation. Here the CDR3 reads CASSGQVNTEAFF. The CDR3 DNA sequence: TGTGCCAGCAGCGGTCAAGTGAACACTGAAGCTTTCTTT.